This T cell receptor beta chain comes out of a study of shared clonotypes between healthy human individuals. The study drew its donors from healthy HIV-negative adults without recent acute infections or vaccinations. There were only Caucasian adults among the donors, and all lived in Nashville, Tennessee. In the case of this clone: The antigen is undetermined.

General study findings and limits: With a handful of donors compared, around 5% of naive CD4 clonotypes were shared.

In the authors' workflow: Filtering differed since immunoSEQ provided only junctions, with no quality scores. Produced via immunoSEQ multiplex PCR; TCRdb's table is partial and in-frame only. V, J and clone size are those of that table, while D and trimming were read from the DNA. The sample has approximately 2.1 million clones, approximately 93% seen once; the top ten hold about 0.41%. The CDR3 loop spans 15 amino acids. Germline values: CDR1 KGHSH, CDR2 LQKENI. Trimming removed 0 bases at V and 5 bases at J, with 13 bases between. The receptor comes from a man aged 18 to 29 in good health. Some clones in this sample may be carry-over from other donors' samples. The specimen was naive CD4+ T cells from PBMCs. Subset indicated: CD45RA+ positively selected. This chain links TRBV18 with TRBJ2-5, with D uncertain. The CDR3 sequence is CASSPPIPSRETQYF. The CDR3 nucleotides are TGTGCCAGCTCACCACCGATCCCTTCCCGGGAGACCCAGTACTTC.